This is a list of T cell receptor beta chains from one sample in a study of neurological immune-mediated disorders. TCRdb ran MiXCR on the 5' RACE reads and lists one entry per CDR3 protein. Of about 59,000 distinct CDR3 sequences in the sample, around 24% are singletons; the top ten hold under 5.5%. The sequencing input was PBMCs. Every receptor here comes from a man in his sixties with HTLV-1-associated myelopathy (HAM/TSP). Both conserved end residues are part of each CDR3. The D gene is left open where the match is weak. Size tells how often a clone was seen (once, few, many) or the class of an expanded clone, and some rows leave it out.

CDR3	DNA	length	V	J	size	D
CASSQAAGGSSYEQYF	TGCGCCAGCAGCCAAGCCGCGGGAGGTTCCTCCTACGAGCAGTACTTC	16	TRBV4-1	TRBJ2-7	many	TRBD2
CASSVDSQPNTEAFF	TGTGCCAGCAGCGTAGATTCACAGCCCAACACTGAAGCTTTCTTT	15	TRBV9	TRBJ1-1	many	.
CASREALSSGNTIYF	TGCGCCAGCAGGGAAGCGCTATCCTCTGGAAACACCATATATTTT	15	TRBV5-1	TRBJ1-3	medium-sized	.
CASSLLAEFYNEQFF	TGCGCCAGCAGCTTGCTAGCGGAATTCTACAATGAGCAGTTCTTC	15	TRBV5-1	TRBJ2-1	few	TRBD2
CASRHADSSYNEQFF	TGCGCCAGCAGACACGCGGACAGCTCCTACAATGAGCAGTTCTTC	15	TRBV10-1	TRBJ2-1	many	.
CASSQGQNTEAFF	TGTGCCAGCAGCCAGGGACAGAACACTGAAGCTTTCTTT	13	TRBV3-1	TRBJ1-1	many	.
CASSTGVNTEAFF	TGTGCCAGCAGCACAGGGGTGAACACTGAAGCTTTCTTT	13	TRBV27	TRBJ1-1	.	TRBD1
CSANQAGGRYNEQFF	TGCAGTGCTAATCAAGCGGGGGGGCGATACAATGAGCAGTTCTTC	15	TRBV20-1	TRBJ2-1	many	TRBD2
CSAKETGELFF	TGCAGTGCTAAGGAGACCGGGGAGCTGTTTTTT	11	TRBV20-1	TRBJ2-2	many	.
CASSPLEGASSGANVLTF	TGTGCCAGCTCACCACTGGAGGGCGCCAGCTCTGGGGCCAACGTCCTGACTTTC	18	TRBV18	TRBJ2-6	many	.
CATSRDPPGGFQDTQYF	TGTGCCACCAGCAGAGATCCCCCGGGAGGGTTTCAAGATACGCAGTATTTT	17	TRBV15	TRBJ2-3	many	TRBD2
CASSLTGGETQYF	TGCGCCAGCAGCTTGACAGGGGGTGAGACCCAGTACTTC	13	TRBV5-1	TRBJ2-5	.	TRBD1
CASSLDASGIYEQYF	TGCGCCAGCAGCTTGGATGCTAGCGGGATCTACGAGCAGTACTTC	15	TRBV5-1	TRBJ2-7	many	TRBD2
CASVSEQAGEAFF	TGTGCCAGCGTCTCAGAGCAAGCAGGTGAAGCTTTCTTT	13	TRBV3-1	TRBJ1-1	.	.
CASSFGGYTEALF	TGCGCCAGCAGCTTTGGGGGCTACACTGAAGCTCTCTTC	13	TRBV5-1	TRBJ1-1	.	.
CASSVGTSPLQETQYF	TGTGCCAGCAGCGTAGGGACTAGCCCCCTACAAGAGACCCAGTACTTC	16	TRBV9	TRBJ2-5	few	TRBD2
CSARPSEAAQSVHEQYF	TGCAGTGCTAGACCATCGGAGGCCGCCCAAAGCGTCCACGAGCAGTACTTC	17	TRBV20-1	TRBJ2-7	many	.
CASSLYGTWGLAGSYEQYF	TGTGCCAGCAGTTTATACGGTACATGGGGCCTAGCGGGCTCCTACGAGCAGTACTTC	19	TRBV27	TRBJ2-7	.	TRBD2
CASSSGTRVTGELFF	TGTGCCAGCAGCTCCGGGACTAGGGTCACCGGGGAGCTGTTTTTT	15	TRBV7-3	TRBJ2-2	many	TRBD2
CASSEGLAGADTQYF	TGTGCCAGCAGTGAAGGACTAGCGGGAGCAGATACGCAGTATTTT	15	TRBV6-1	TRBJ2-3	many	TRBD2
CASTSGAATQYF	TGTGCCAGCACCTCTGGAGCCGCGACCCAGTACTTC	12	TRBV12-3/TRBV12-4	TRBJ2-5	many	.
CASSPRGGETQYF	TGTGCCAGCAGCCCCCGTGGGGGGGAGACCCAGTACTTC	13	TRBV7-2	TRBJ2-5	many	.
CASSLNTGAFTYEQYF	TGCGCCAGCAGCTTAAATACAGGGGCCTTTACCTACGAGCAGTACTTC	16	TRBV5-1	TRBJ2-7	.	TRBD1
CVTSRANKGDKLSF	TGTGTCACCAGCAGAGCGAATAAGGGTGACAAGTTATCCTTT	14	TRBV15	TRBJ1-1	.	.
CSASHRGRGNEQFF	TGCAGTGCTAGTCACCGGGGTAGGGGCAATGAGCAGTTCTTC	14	TRBV20-1	TRBJ2-1	.	.
CASTTGSRQFF	TGTGCCAGCACAACAGGGTCTCGGCAGTTCTTC	11	TRBV28	TRBJ2-1	.	.
CASSLDGGTLSGYTF	TGCGCCAGCAGCTTGGACGGGGGCACCCTAAGCGGCTACACCTTC	15	TRBV5-1	TRBJ1-2	many	.
CSARLRNTEAFF	TGCAGTGCTAGATTGCGGAACACTGAAGCTTTCTTT	12	TRBV20-1	TRBJ1-1	many	.
CASSSGTGVGGYTF	TGTGCCAGCAGCTCCGGGACAGGGGTCGGGGGCTACACCTTC	14	TRBV7-9	TRBJ1-2	many	TRBD1
CASSILAGTSNNEQFF	TGTGCCAGTTCCATACTAGCGGGAACTTCAAACAATGAGCAGTTCTTC	16	TRBV28	TRBJ2-1	many	TRBD2
CASSLRRSQETQYF	TGTGCCAGCAGCTTAAGGCGGAGCCAAGAGACCCAGTACTTC	14	TRBV7-9	TRBJ2-5	many	.
CSVAWPSADTQYF	TGCAGCGTTGCCTGGCCGTCTGCAGATACGCAGTATTTT	13	TRBV29-1	TRBJ2-3	.	.
CASSQEVILAGVVNEQFF	TGTGCCAGCAGCCAAGAGGTGATACTAGCGGGAGTGGTCAATGAGCAGTTCTTC	18	TRBV4-2	TRBJ2-1	many	TRBD2
CASSPRVRARGHEQYF	TGTGCCAGCAGCCCCCGCGTCAGAGCTAGGGGCCACGAGCAGTACTTC	16	TRBV5-6	TRBJ2-7	many	.
CASSLSPGRNSPLHF	TGTGCCAGCAGCTTAAGTCCAGGGAGGAATTCACCCCTCCACTTT	15	TRBV7-2	TRBJ1-6	many	.
CASSPGAEYALNYGYTF	TGTGCCAGCAGCCCCGGGGCAGAGTATGCCCTTAACTATGGCTACACCTTC	17	TRBV7-9	TRBJ1-2	few	.
CASQRELAGSFGTYNEQFF	TGTGCCAGCCAAAGGGAACTAGCGGGTTCCTTCGGAACCTACAATGAGCAGTTCTTC	19	TRBV28	TRBJ2-1	.	TRBD2
CSVEGQGARTEAFF	TGCAGCGTTGAGGGTCAGGGGGCGAGGACTGAAGCTTTCTTT	14	TRBV29-1	TRBJ1-1	few	TRBD1
CASSWDGGPSGANVLTF	TGTGCCAGCAGTTGGGACGGAGGCCCCTCTGGGGCCAACGTCCTGACTTTC	17	TRBV6-5	TRBJ2-6	many	.
CASSFRTGSNHPQHF	TGTGCCAGTAGTTTTAGGACAGGGAGCAATCATCCCCAGCATTTT	15	TRBV12-3/TRBV12-4	TRBJ1-5	few	TRBD1
CSVGMGTVSSYEQYF	TGCAGCGTTGGAATGGGGACAGTGAGCTCCTACGAGCAGTACTTC	15	TRBV29-1	TRBJ2-7	many	TRBD1
CASGTGGLGELFF	TGTGCCAGCGGGACAGGGGGCCTTGGGGAGCTGTTTTTT	13	TRBV28	TRBJ2-2	many	TRBD1
CASSLEGPGRSNQPQHF	TGCGCCAGCAGCTTGGAGGGCCCAGGCCGTAGCAATCAGCCCCAGCATTTT	17	TRBV5-1	TRBJ1-5	many	.
CASSPGQGASYTEAFF	TGTGCCAGCAGCCCCGGGCAGGGGGCCTCATACACTGAAGCTTTCTTT	16	TRBV7-2	TRBJ1-1	many	TRBD1